These 15 T cell receptor beta chains originate from one sample sequenced in a study of blood T cells in healthy people across ages. Sample-barcoded 5' priming and a J-beta primer mix drove a second PCR of about 6 to 12 cycles. Each CDR3 protein is one row after TCRdb ran MiXCR on the 5' RACE reads. The repertoire holds about 1.5 million distinct CDR3 sequences, with approximately 40% as singletons. Source material: blood. The receptors come from a woman under 30 in good health.

The chain is built from TRBV27 and TRBJ2-5; TRBD1 agrees at 11 bases. The DNA end favors TRBJ2-7, so the J call may be wrong. Germline values: CDR1 MNHEY, CDR2 SMNVEV (reference sequence). The CDR3 length is 16 residues. The CDR3 bases are TGTGCCAGCAGTTCCCTACCCGGGACAGGGGGCTACGAGCAGTACTTC. Translation: CASSSLPGTGGYEQYF.

The chain uses TRBV20-1 and TRBJ2-7, with unresolved D. Trimming shortened V by 3 bases and J by 7 bases, and 13 bases separated the two germline ends. In germline, CDR1 is DFQATT, CDR2 SNEGSKA (reference sequence). The CDR3 has 12 amino acids. As DNA, the CDR3 is TGCAGTGCTAGTGCCGGCTTGGGAGAGCAGTACTTC. Its protein is CSASAGLGEQYF.

This chain joins TRBV6-5 and TRBJ2-1, with D possibly matching TRBD2 (5 bases). Between the trimmed V and J ends, which lost 0 bases and 15 bases, there was a span of 12 bases. There are 12 residues in the CDR3. Per the germline V gene, CDR1 is MNHEY and CDR2 is SVGAGI. The CDR3 DNA is TGTGCCAGCAGTTACTCGGAATCGGACTTGTTCTTC. Its protein is CASSYSESDLFF.

The chain combines TRBV9 with TRBJ2-5; TRBD2 agrees at 12 bases. The CDR3 spans 16 residues. In germline, CDR1 is SGDLS, CDR2 YYNGEE. With V trimmed by 3 bases and J by 6 bases, 9 bases remained unmatched. The CDR3 region is CASSAPTSGSIQTQYF. The CDR3 DNA is TGTGCCAGCAGCGCCCCGACTAGCGGGAGTATTCAGACCCAGTACTTC.

This sequence joins TRBV4-1 and TRBJ2-1; D assignment may be TRBD1 or TRBD2 (6 bases each). The V gene's germline CDR1 is MGHRA and CDR2 YSYEKL. V gave up 7 bases and J gave up 5 bases, with 21 bases separating them. This CDR3 has 16 amino acids. DNA of the CDR3: TGCGCCAGCAAAGGATACGGGGGCGGGCCGCACAATGAGCAGTTCTTC. It translates to CASKGYGGGPHNEQFF.

This clonotype was counted a few times. The genes are TRBV6-5 and TRBJ2-5; tentative D call: TRBD1 (6 bases). The CDR3 covers 15 residues. Germline V gene data show CDR1 as MNHEY and CDR2 as SVGAGI. Trimming took off 0 bases at V and 4 bases at J, with 12 bases between the two ends. Here the CDR3 DNA reads TGTGCCAGCAGTTACTCTTTCGACAGGTCAGAGACCCAGTACTTC. This translates into CASSYSFDRSETQYF.

The rearrangement links TRBV29-1 to TRBJ2-7; the D gene could be TRBD1 or TRBD2 (5 bases each). This CDR3 contains 12 residues. The V gene lost 4 bases and the J gene lost 3 bases, with 10 bases spanning the gap. Germline V gene lookup returns CDR1 SQVTM and CDR2 ANQGSEA. As DNA, the CDR3 is TGCAGCGTTGGGGACGGTGACTACGAGCAGTACTTC. Translating gives CSVGDGDYEQYF.

In the case of this clonotype: Relative to the germline gene, one junction end is altered; a read error may explain this. This sequence joins TRBV3-1 and TRBJ2-1, with TRBD2 matching over 7 bases. CDR3 length equals 17 residues. CDR1 and CDR2 (germline): LGHDT, YNNKEL (reference sequence). This CDR3 reads CTSSQDWTGGTRNEQFF. For the CDR3, the DNA is TGTACCAGCAGCCAAGATTGGACGGGAGGAACGAGGAATGAGCAGTTCTTC.

This clonotype has just a few counts. This chain connects TRBV11-2 to TRBJ2-7, with D maybe TRBD2 (6 bases). The CDR3 covers 16 residues. Germline V gene data show CDR1 as SGHAT and CDR2 as FQNNGV. Trimming pared 5 bases from V and 2 bases from J, leaving 19 bases between. In DNA form, the CDR3 reads TGTGCCAGCAGCCGTTCGGGGGAAACGTTGACCTACGAGCAGTACTTC. Its translation is CASSRSGETLTYEQYF.

V usage is TRBV7-9 and J usage is TRBJ1-1; 7 bases are a match to TRBD1. Germline lookup yields CDR1 SEHNR and CDR2 FQNEAQ (reference sequence). J was trimmed by 11 bases and V by 5 bases; bases with no gene match: 8. The length of the CDR3 is 12 residues. The CDR3 nucleotides are TGTGCCAGCAGCAAAGAGACAGGGACGGCTTTCTTT. Encoded protein: CASSKETGTAFF.

This clonotype has more than one count but fewer than ten. The chain has TRBV10-3 and TRBJ2-1; 9 bases map to TRBD2. Germline assignment: CDR1 ENHRY and CDR2 SYGVKD. CDR3 length: 15 residues. V trimming: 6 bases; J trimming: 6 bases; junction bases outside the gene matches: 9. The CDR3 loop reads CAIRVSSGISNEQFF. In DNA form, the CDR3 reads TGTGCCATCAGAGTGTCTAGCGGGATTTCCAATGAGCAGTTCTTC.

This clonotype was observed a handful of times. The chain employs TRBV4-1 and TRBJ1-2; D gene uncertain. V lost 0 bases and J lost 6, with 17 bases in between. The germline gives CDR1 MGHRA, CDR2 YSYEKL. CDR3 size: 16 residues. The CDR3 DNA reads as TGCGCCAGCAGCCAAGAAGGTTCGGCAGTCTTGAATGGCTACACCTTC. Translation gives CASSQEGSAVLNGYTF.

A few counts support this clonotype. This chain uses TRBV7-9 with TRBJ2-1; TRBD2 matches at 8 bases. Trimming removed 4 bases from V and 9 bases from J; junction bases left unmatched: 14. Per the germline V gene, CDR1 is SEHNR and CDR2 is FQNEAQ (reference sequence). This CDR3 is built from 16 residues. This CDR3 is CASSSTGTSIVSEQFF. The CDR3 DNA reads as TGTGCCAGCAGCTCGACCGGGACTAGTATCGTGAGTGAGCAGTTCTTC.

The chain has TRBV5-6 and TRBJ2-7, with D possibly being TRBD2 (6 bases). Trimming pared 4 bases from V and 3 bases from J, leaving 17 bases between. CDR3 length: 15 residues. The germline CDR1 and CDR2 sequences are SGHDT and YYEEEE. The CDR3, as DNA: TGTGCCAGCAGCCGTGGCGGGACGGCTGGCTACGAGCAGTACTTC. Protein: CASSRGGTAGYEQYF.

This clonotype was detected a few times. This chain uses TRBV29-1 with TRBJ2-3; 7 nucleotides agree with TRBD2. Germline values: CDR1 SQVTM, CDR2 ANQGSEA. The junction had 7 bases not matched to a gene; V was cut back by 1 base and J by 0 bases. This CDR3 spans 16 amino acids. CDR3 bases: TGCAGCGTTGAAGGTTCGGCGGGACTAAGCACAGATACGCAGTATTTT. This gives the protein CSVEGSAGLSTDTQYF.